Listed below are T cell receptor beta chains from one sample, sequenced in a study of response to subunit inactivated influenza vaccine. Each CDR3 protein gets one entry after TCRdb re-called the RT-PCR reads with MiXCR. In the table there are around 530,000 distinct CDR3 sequences, approximately 15% of which are singletons. Sample: CD4+ T cells sorted from PBMCs, taken roughly 24 months after vaccination. These receptors were collected from a man in his fifties or sixties who received an inactivated influenza vaccine. Both conserved end residues are part of each CDR3. The D gene is left open where the match is weak. The size of a clone is reported for some rows only, either as once, few or many, or as a class for expanded clones.

J gene: TRBJ1-4; D gene: -; clone size: few; V gene: TRBV29-1; CDR3 protein: CSVANFGEKLFF; CDR3 DNA: TGCAGCGTCGCGAACTTTGGGGAAAAACTGTTTTTT
J gene: TRBJ2-2; D gene: -; clone size: -; V gene: TRBV19; CDR3 protein: CASSILRGPEGGELFF; CDR3 DNA: TGTGCCAGTAGTATACTTAGAGGGCCTGAAGGCGGGGAGCTGTTTTTT
J gene: TRBJ2-3; D gene: -; clone size: -; V gene: TRBV18; CDR3 protein: CASSPEDTQYF; CDR3 DNA: TGTGCCAGCTCACCAGAAGATACGCAGTATTTT
J gene: TRBJ2-2; D gene: TRBD2; clone size: -; V gene: TRBV9; CDR3 protein: CASSVTPSGGSTGELFF; CDR3 DNA: TGTGCCAGCAGCGTAACCCCCAGCGGGGGAAGCACCGGGGAGCTGTTTTTT
J gene: TRBJ2-5; D gene: -; clone size: few; V gene: TRBV30; CDR3 protein: CAWSRGGTETQYF; CDR3 DNA: TGTGCCTGGAGTCGTGGAGGGACTGAGACCCAGTACTTC
J gene: TRBJ2-5; D gene: TRBD2; clone size: few; V gene: TRBV5-6; CDR3 protein: CASSRAGEETQYF; CDR3 DNA: TGTGCCAGCAGCCGGGCGGGGGAAGAGACCCAGTACTTC
J gene: TRBJ2-1; D gene: TRBD1; clone size: many; V gene: TRBV6-2/TRBV6-3; CDR3 protein: CASSYDPRTGGAYNEQFF; CDR3 DNA: TGTGCCAGCAGTTACGATCCCCGGACAGGGGGCGCCTACAATGAGCAGTTCTTC
J gene: TRBJ2-7; D gene: TRBD2; clone size: few; V gene: TRBV5-1; CDR3 protein: CASSDRTSGYEQYF; CDR3 DNA: TGCGCCAGCAGCGACAGGACTAGCGGCTACGAGCAGTACTTC
J gene: TRBJ1-1; D gene: -; clone size: -; V gene: TRBV29-1; CDR3 protein: CSAGSQSGGAFF; CDR3 DNA: TGCAGCGCCGGGAGTCAGTCCGGGGGAGCTTTCTTT
J gene: TRBJ2-1; D gene: TRBD2; clone size: many; V gene: TRBV9; CDR3 protein: CASSEREGSYNEQFF; CDR3 DNA: TGTGCCAGCAGCGAGCGGGAGGGCTCCTACAATGAGCAGTTCTTC
J gene: TRBJ2-1; D gene: TRBD1; clone size: few; V gene: TRBV7-8; CDR3 protein: CASTKNPGTGVYNEQFF; CDR3 DNA: TGTGCCAGCACCAAAAACCCCGGGACAGGGGTCTACAATGAGCAGTTCTTC
J gene: TRBJ2-7; D gene: -; clone size: -; V gene: TRBV29-1; CDR3 protein: CSVVANSYEQYF; CDR3 DNA: TGCAGCGTTGTGGCCAACAGCTACGAGCAGTACTTC
J gene: TRBJ1-2; D gene: -; clone size: few; V gene: TRBV29-1; CDR3 protein: CSVVNQGNYGYTF; CDR3 DNA: TGCAGCGTTGTTAACCAGGGGAACTATGGCTACACCTTC
J gene: TRBJ2-3; D gene: -; clone size: few; V gene: TRBV20-1; CDR3 protein: CSAPGLAFFTDTQYF; CDR3 DNA: TGCAGTGCTCCCGGACTGGCATTCTTCACAGATACGCAGTATTTT
J gene: TRBJ2-2; D gene: -; clone size: many; V gene: TRBV10-3; CDR3 protein: CAITSGVTGELFF; CDR3 DNA: TGTGCCATCACCTCGGGAGTCACCGGGGAGCTGTTTTTT
J gene: TRBJ2-7; D gene: TRBD1; clone size: few; V gene: TRBV6-2/TRBV6-3; CDR3 protein: CASSYWTGGHYEQYF; CDR3 DNA: TGTGCCAGCAGTTACTGGACAGGGGGCCATTACGAGCAGTACTTC
J gene: TRBJ2-2; D gene: -; clone size: -; V gene: TRBV7-3; CDR3 protein: CASSSQASGGGELFF; CDR3 DNA: TGTGCCAGCAGCTCCCAGGCTTCCGGCGGCGGGGAGCTGTTTTTT
J gene: TRBJ2-7; D gene: TRBD2; clone size: few; V gene: TRBV25-1; CDR3 protein: CASSGLAGGNYEQYF; CDR3 DNA: TGTGCCAGCAGTGGCCTAGCGGGGGGGAACTACGAGCAGTACTTC
J gene: TRBJ2-2; D gene: -; clone size: -; V gene: TRBV5-1; CDR3 protein: CASSPGEPGELFF; CDR3 DNA: TGCGCCAGCAGCCCCGGCGAGCCCGGGGAGCTGTTTTTT
J gene: TRBJ2-1; D gene: -; clone size: few; V gene: TRBV10-3; CDR3 protein: CAISREPSGNEQFF; CDR3 DNA: TGTGCCATCAGCAGGGAACCCTCTGGCAATGAGCAGTTCTTC
J gene: TRBJ2-2; D gene: TRBD1; clone size: many; V gene: TRBV11-2; CDR3 protein: CASSLDRDRANTGELFF; CDR3 DNA: TGTGCCAGCAGCTTAGACAGGGACAGGGCGAACACCGGGGAGCTGTTTTTT
J gene: TRBJ2-5; D gene: TRBD2; clone size: -; V gene: TRBV11-2; CDR3 protein: CASRKPGLAVEETQYF; CDR3 DNA: TGTGCCAGCAGAAAACCGGGACTAGCGGTCGAAGAGACCCAGTACTTC
J gene: TRBJ1-1; D gene: -; clone size: few; V gene: TRBV11-1; CDR3 protein: CASSFPRSTSGRRENTEAFF; CDR3 DNA: TGTGCCAGCAGCTTTCCGCGTTCGACATCCGGACGAAGAGAGAACACTGAAGCTTTCTTT
J gene: TRBJ1-4; D gene: -; clone size: few; V gene: TRBV5-1; CDR3 protein: CASSREGTNEKLVF; CDR3 DNA: TGCGCCAGCAGCCGCGAAGGGACTAATGAAAAACTGGTTTTT
J gene: TRBJ2-5; D gene: -; clone size: -; V gene: TRBV6-2/TRBV6-3; CDR3 protein: CASSLTPRGGLPTQYF; CDR3 DNA: TGTGCCAGCAGCCTAACCCCCCGAGGAGGCTTACCGACCCAGTACTTC
J gene: TRBJ2-1; D gene: -; clone size: many; V gene: TRBV10-3; CDR3 protein: CAISVAGNEQFF; CDR3 DNA: TGTGCCATCAGTGTGGCGGGTAATGAGCAGTTCTTC
J gene: TRBJ1-6; D gene: -; clone size: few; V gene: TRBV20-1; CDR3 protein: CSARDFGSPLHF; CDR3 DNA: TGCAGTGCTAGAGATTTTGGTTCACCCCTCCACTTT
J gene: TRBJ2-3; D gene: TRBD1; clone size: -; V gene: TRBV4-2; CDR3 protein: CASSPDRAPDTQYF; CDR3 DNA: TGTGCCAGCAGTCCGGACAGGGCTCCGGATACGCAGTATTTT
J gene: TRBJ1-1; D gene: -; clone size: many; V gene: TRBV18; CDR3 protein: CASSPGLNTEAFF; CDR3 DNA: TGCGCCAGCAGCCCGGGTCTGAACACTGAAGCTTTCTTT
J gene: TRBJ1-2; D gene: -; clone size: few; V gene: TRBV30; CDR3 protein: CAWSATGGSFGYTF; CDR3 DNA: TGTGCCTGGAGTGCCACAGGAGGGTCGTTTGGCTACACCTTC
J gene: TRBJ1-2; D gene: -; clone size: few; V gene: TRBV15; CDR3 protein: CATSRAFRGSYGYTF; CDR3 DNA: TGTGCCACCAGCAGAGCGTTCCGGGGGAGCTATGGCTACACCTTC
J gene: TRBJ2-7; D gene: TRBD2; clone size: -; V gene: TRBV7-8; CDR3 protein: CASSLKREVGEQYF; CDR3 DNA: TGTGCCAGCAGCTTAAAGCGGGAGGTGGGCGAGCAGTACTTC
J gene: TRBJ1-6; D gene: -; clone size: many; V gene: TRBV12-3/TRBV12-4; CDR3 protein: CASSLRLYNSPLHF; CDR3 DNA: TGTGCCAGCAGTTTGAGACTTTATAATTCACCCCTCCACTTT
J gene: TRBJ2-1; D gene: TRBD2; clone size: many; V gene: TRBV12-3/TRBV12-4; CDR3 protein: CASSLGLAGTYNEQFF; CDR3 DNA: TGTGCCAGCAGTTTAGGACTAGCGGGAACCTACAATGAGCAGTTCTTC
J gene: TRBJ1-3; D gene: -; clone size: -; V gene: TRBV20-1; CDR3 protein: CSASGLAFDTIYF; CDR3 DNA: TGCAGTGCTAGTGGACTCGCTTTTGACACCATATATTTT
J gene: TRBJ2-3; D gene: TRBD1; clone size: many; V gene: TRBV6-1; CDR3 protein: CASRDRGRSDTQYF; CDR3 DNA: TGTGCCAGCCGGGACAGGGGGCGCTCAGATACGCAGTATTTT
J gene: TRBJ2-2; D gene: -; clone size: few; V gene: TRBV29-1; CDR3 protein: CSVEGPTNTGELFF; CDR3 DNA: TGCAGCGTTGAAGGACCCACGAACACCGGGGAGCTGTTTTTT
J gene: TRBJ2-7; D gene: -; clone size: few; V gene: TRBV5-1; CDR3 protein: CASSLEPGQSLSYEQYF; CDR3 DNA: TGCGCCAGCAGCTTGGAACCAGGGCAGTCCCTGTCCTACGAGCAGTACTTC
J gene: TRBJ2-1; D gene: -; clone size: -; V gene: TRBV12-3/TRBV12-4; CDR3 protein: CASSLEGSEQFF; CDR3 DNA: TGTGCCAGCAGTTTAGAAGGGAGTGAGCAGTTCTTC
J gene: TRBJ1-2; D gene: -; clone size: -; V gene: TRBV7-2; CDR3 protein: CASSPVLTSYGYTF; CDR3 DNA: TGTGCCAGCAGCCCCGTTTTGACGTCCTATGGCTACACCTTC
J gene: TRBJ2-3; D gene: TRBD2; clone size: few; V gene: TRBV7-8; CDR3 protein: CASKPLPAGYSTDTQYF; CDR3 DNA: TGTGCCAGCAAACCCCTTCCAGCGGGATATAGCACAGATACGCAGTATTTT
J gene: TRBJ2-3; D gene: TRBD1; clone size: -; V gene: TRBV11-2; CDR3 protein: CASSHRTTGGNTDTQYF; CDR3 DNA: TGTGCCAGCAGCCACCGAACGACAGGGGGCAACACAGATACGCAGTATTTT
J gene: TRBJ1-2; D gene: -; clone size: -; V gene: TRBV4-1; CDR3 protein: CASSQDPARSEGYTF; CDR3 DNA: TGCGCCAGCAGCCAAGACCCGGCCCGGTCGGAGGGCTACACCTTC
J gene: TRBJ2-5; D gene: -; clone size: -; V gene: TRBV7-7; CDR3 protein: CASTPLLGGRETQYF; CDR3 DNA: TGTGCCAGCACCCCCCTGTTGGGGGGCAGAGAGACCCAGTACTTC
J gene: TRBJ1-5; D gene: -; clone size: -; V gene: TRBV20-1; CDR3 protein: CSANRPGGNQPQHF; CDR3 DNA: TGCAGTGCTAATCGACCAGGAGGCAATCAGCCCCAGCATTTT
J gene: TRBJ2-3; D gene: -; clone size: -; V gene: TRBV4-3; CDR3 protein: CASSPGPGDTQYF; CDR3 DNA: TGCGCCAGCAGCCCAGGACCGGGAGATACGCAGTATTTT
J gene: TRBJ1-3; D gene: -; clone size: few; V gene: TRBV11-2; CDR3 protein: CASSFEGSNTIYF; CDR3 DNA: TGTGCCAGCAGCTTCGAGGGGTCAAACACCATATATTTT
J gene: TRBJ2-5; D gene: TRBD2; clone size: many; V gene: TRBV10-3; CDR3 protein: CAISESPAGGETQYF; CDR3 DNA: TGTGCCATCAGTGAGTCCCCAGCGGGAGGGGAGACCCAGTACTTC
J gene: TRBJ2-1; D gene: -; clone size: -; V gene: TRBV5-1; CDR3 protein: CASKNEGSYNEQFF; CDR3 DNA: TGCGCCAGCAAAAATGAGGGCTCCTACAATGAGCAGTTCTTC